Listed here are 28 T cell receptor beta chains from one sample, sequenced in a study of T-cell reconstitution after alpha-beta-depleted transplantation in children (dated by TCRdb to 2016 to 2017). The intended sense of this specimen's treatment or condition label: allogeneic hematopoietic cell transplantation with graft depleted of TCRalphabeta T cells and CD19 B cells. The library was obtained by PCR. Sequencing took place on an Illumina HiSeq 2500. TCR libraries were prepared with molecular barcoding, using unique molecular identifiers to normalize TCRbeta repertoire quantification. Starting from the raw public reads, TCRdb applied fastp trimming at Q25, assembled clones with MiXCR and retained in-frame beta chains. Each entry merges the rows of one CDR3 protein and shows their most common DNA and genes. This sample holds about 120,000 distinct CDR3 sequences; 23% were observed only once. Together, the top ten hold over 9.5% of the sample.

The input for sequencing was PBMCs, mostly from graft donor cells, taken 180 days after TCRalphabeta/CD19-depleted stem cell transplant. The receptors come from a male patient between 2 and 15 years old who had a stem cell transplant for chronic granulomatous disease, so the T cells may come from the graft donor.

In its sample, this clonotype was seen many times. V usage is TRBV12-3 or TRBV12-4 and J usage is TRBJ2-2; no clear D gene. V was cut by 2 bases and J by 0 bases, with 7 bases left in between. This CDR3 spans 15 amino acids. CDR3 protein: CASSLSAANTGELFF. In DNA, the CDR3 is TGTGCCAGCAGTTTATCAGCAGCGAACACCGGGGAGCTGTTTTTT.

The CDR3 loop reads CASSFDEVNEQFF. The CDR3 DNA is TGCGCCAGCAGCTTTGACGAGGTTAATGAGCAGTTCTTC. The V gene is TRBV5-1, the J gene TRBJ2-1; unclear D gene. The ends were cut back, 2 bases at V and 7 bases at J, with 10 bases in the middle. This CDR3 comprises 13 residues. CDR1 SGHRS and CDR2 YFSETQ come from the germline V gene.

The chain uses TRBV7-3 and TRBJ2-3; D unclear. V was trimmed by 4 bases and J by 1 base, leaving 9 bases between them. The length of the CDR3 is 14 residues. Germline V gene lookup returns CDR1 SGHTA and CDR2 FQGTGA. The CDR3 protein is CASSSGRRTDTQYF. As DNA, the CDR3 is TGTGCCAGCAGCTCTGGACGCCGCACAGATACGCAGTATTTT.

This clonotype was seen more than once but under ten times. The V call is TRBV10-2, the J call TRBJ2-6; D gene unclear. Between the trimmed V and J ends, which lost 3 bases and 0 bases, there was a span of 9 bases. Germline V gene data show CDR1 as WSHSY and CDR2 as SAAADI. This CDR3 has 16 residues. Here the CDR3 DNA reads TGCGCCAGCAGTGACTCCTACAGCTCTGGGGCCAACGTCCTGACTTTC. Residues: CASSDSYSSGANVLTF.

This clonotype appeared a few times. The J gene is TRBJ2-5, the V gene TRBV28; D gene ambiguous. The CDR3 loop spans 13 amino acids. CDR1 is MDHEN and CDR2 is SYDVKM in the germline V gene. The V end lost 6 bases, the J end lost 5 bases, and 13 bases lay between the germline ends. The DNA of the CDR3 is TGTGCCAGCAGGGCCGGGCCGATTGAGACCCAGTACTTC. Residues: CASRAGPIETQYF.

This clonotype was observed a handful of times. The chain is built from TRBV25-1 and TRBJ2-1, with D possibly being TRBD2 (6 bases). The CDR3 loop spans 17 amino acids. Trimming removed 1 base from V and 9 bases from J, with 22 bases in between. Germline V gene sequence: CDR1 MGHDK, CDR2 SYGVNS. The CDR3 spells CASSESGGADRRSEQFF. CDR3 nucleotides: TGTGCCAGCAGTGAATCAGGAGGGGCAGATAGACGGAGTGAGCAGTTCTTC.

V is TRBV12-3 or TRBV12-4 and J is TRBJ2-5; TRBD1 agrees at 12 bases. V dropped 2 bases and J dropped 4; count of bases not matched to a gene: 8. The CDR3 runs 17 residues. The CDR3 region has the DNA TGTGCCAGCAGTTTATATGCCCCGGGACAGGGGGCAGAGACCCAGTACTTC. Translation: CASSLYAPGQGAETQYF.

CDR3 region: CSVLTGGNEQFF. Here the CDR3 DNA reads TGCAGCGTTCTCACGGGGGGCAATGAGCAGTTCTTC. The V gene is TRBV29-1, the J gene TRBJ2-1; 7 nucleotides line up with TRBD2. This CDR3 is 12 amino acids long. V shed 5 bases and J 6 bases; nucleotides not matched to a gene: 4. In germline, CDR1 is SQVTM, CDR2 ANQGSEA.

This clonotype was seen only a few times. It may be a read error: a sequence one base away is much more abundant. V gene TRBV7-6 combines with J gene TRBJ1-2, with unresolved D. CDR3 length: 13 amino acids. Per the germline V gene, CDR1 is SGHVS and CDR2 is FNYEAQ. V gave up 1 base and J gave up 4 bases, with 7 bases separating them. The CDR3 loop reads CASSLGAIYGYTF. As DNA, the CDR3 is TGTGCCAGCAGCTTAGGGGCCATCTATGGCTACACCTTC.

The chain recombines TRBV12-3 or TRBV12-4 with TRBJ2-3; D is perhaps TRBD1 (7 bases). The germline V and J ends were trimmed by 3 bases and 0 bases, with 13 bases remaining between them. The CDR3 covers 16 residues. Here the CDR3 reads CASSFKEGASTDTQYF. The CDR3 DNA sequence: TGTGCCAGCAGTTTTAAGGAGGGGGCAAGCACAGATACGCAGTATTTT.

This clonotype was observed a handful of times. The rearrangement uses TRBV10-3 and TRBJ1-1; D is unclear. The CDR3 is 14 residues long. Trimming took off 3 bases at V and 0 bases at J, with 8 bases between the two ends. Germline assignment: CDR1 ENHRY and CDR2 SYGVKD. The CDR3 nucleotides are TGTGCCATCAGTGATGCAGGTCTGAACACTGAAGCTTTCTTT. This codes for CAISDAGLNTEAFF.

The rearrangement links TRBV20-1 to TRBJ2-7, with TRBD2 identical over 9 bases. The ends lost 0 bases at V and 0 bases at J; junction bases unmatched: 6. This CDR3 has 16 amino acids. The germline V gene has CDR1 DFQATT and CDR2 SNEGSKA (reference sequence). The CDR3 is CSARDLAGTPSYEQYF. DNA for the CDR3: TGCAGTGCTAGAGATCTAGCGGGAACCCCCTCCTACGAGCAGTACTTC.

The chain employs TRBV5-1 and TRBJ2-2; D not resolved. V lost 2 bases, J lost 1 base, and 6 bases lay in between. The CDR3 extends over 14 amino acids. The V gene's germline CDR1 is SGHRS and CDR2 YFSETQ. The CDR3: CASSFYRNTGELFF. CDR3 nucleotides: TGCGCCAGCAGCTTCTACAGGAACACCGGGGAGCTGTTTTTT.

In its sample, this clonotype was seen many times. The chain joins TRBV11-2 to TRBJ2-1, with D maybe TRBD2 (5 bases). The germline V and J ends were trimmed by 7 bases and 6 bases, with 13 bases remaining between them. The CDR3 is made up of 13 amino acids. Germline-derived CDR1 and CDR2 are SGHAT and FQNNGV. In DNA, the CDR3 is TGTGCCAGCACCCCGGACTCGTCCAATGAGCAGTTCTTC. The encoded protein is CASTPDSSNEQFF. The whole variable domain, filled in from reference TRBV11-2 and TRBJ2-1, reads EAGVAQSPRYKIIEKRQSVAFWCNPISGHATLYWYQQILGQGPKLLIQFQNNGVVDDSQLPKDRFSAERLKGVDSTLKIQPAKLEDSAVYLCASTPDSSNEQFFGPGTRLTVL.

V and J are TRBV27 and TRBJ2-3; 13 bases are a match to TRBD2. CDR3 size: 17 residues. Germline CDR1 is MNHEY and CDR2 is SMNVEV (reference sequence). The trim removed 6 bases at V and 1 base at J, leaving 7 bases unmatched. The CDR3 protein is CASRRSGLAGGTDTQYF. CDR3 nucleotides: TGTGCCAGCAGAAGATCCGGACTAGCGGGGGGCACAGATACGCAGTATTTT.

This clonotype has at least ten counts. This sequence joins TRBV12-3 or TRBV12-4 and TRBJ2-7; D not resolved. This CDR3 contains 13 residues. With 2 bases removed from V and 3 bases from J, the gap between germline ends came to 8 bases. This CDR3 reads CASSLRDGYEQYF. DNA for the CDR3: TGTGCCAGCAGTTTACGTGATGGCTACGAGCAGTACTTC.

This clonotype was counted between two and nine times. The V call is TRBV12-3 or TRBV12-4, the J call TRBJ2-1; D tentatively reads TRBD1 or TRBD2 (6 bases each). This CDR3 region has 13 residues. V dropped 6 bases and J dropped 7 bases, with 13 bases sitting between them. CDR3 nucleotide sequence: TGTGCCAGCAGCCCGGGGGCCTTGAATGAGCAGTTCTTC. This translates into CASSPGALNEQFF.

The chain couples TRBV12-3 or TRBV12-4 to TRBJ2-2; either TRBD1 or TRBD2 may supply D (6 bases each). This CDR3 has 15 residues. V lost 1 base to trimming and J lost 6 bases, with 12 bases between them. The CDR3 reads CASSLGRGQSGELFF. The CDR3 bases are TGTGCCAGCAGTTTAGGCCGGGGGCAGTCCGGGGAGCTGTTTTTT.

V usage is TRBV7-9 and J usage is TRBJ2-3; D uncertain. The length of the CDR3 is 15 residues. The V and J ends lost 4 bases and 0 bases respectively, with 11 bases between them. Per the germline V gene, CDR1 is SEHNR and CDR2 is FQNEAQ (reference sequence). CDR3 residues: CASSSRVPSTDTQYF. CDR3 nucleotide sequence: TGTGCCAGCAGCTCCCGGGTGCCTAGCACAGATACGCAGTATTTT.

The chain joins TRBV12-3 or TRBV12-4 to TRBJ2-4; 9 bases fit TRBD1. There are 17 residues in the CDR3. V dropped 1 base and J dropped 3; count of bases not matched to a gene: 7. The CDR3 loop reads CASSLVGTGWDKNIQYF. As DNA, the CDR3 is TGTGCCAGCAGTTTAGTAGGGACAGGGTGGGACAAAAACATTCAGTACTTC.

This chain joins TRBV12-3 or TRBV12-4 and TRBJ2-2, with D tentatively TRBD1 (6 bases). The CDR3 is made up of 14 amino acids. V lost 7 bases and J lost 4, with 13 bases in between. CDR3 sequence (DNA): TGTGCCAGCACCAAGACAGGAGCCACCGGGGAGCTGTTTTTT. Its protein is CASTKTGATGELFF.

The V and J genes are TRBV12-3 or TRBV12-4 and TRBJ2-7; unclear D gene. The CDR3 loop spans 11 amino acids. V was clipped by 0 bases and J by 5 bases, with 2 bases between them. This chain's CDR3 is CASSLAHEQYF. The CDR3 coding sequence is TGTGCCAGCAGTTTAGCCCACGAGCAGTACTTC.

This clonotype turned up a few times. This chain connects TRBV29-1 to TRBJ2-1, with D possibly TRBD2 on 5 matching bases. V lost 3 bases, J lost 8 bases, and 11 bases lay in between. The germline gives CDR1 SQVTM, CDR2 ANQGSEA. The CDR3 covers 12 residues. DNA of the CDR3: TGCAGCGTTGAGACGTCCGGGGATGAGCAGTTCTTC. Residues: CSVETSGDEQFF.

The rearrangement links TRBV28 to TRBJ1-3; D uncertain. The CDR3 is made up of 16 amino acids. Germline V gene data show CDR1 as MDHEN and CDR2 as SYDVKM. The germline V and J ends were trimmed by 5 bases and 0 bases, with 14 bases remaining between them. CDR3 residues: CASSRIGPISGNTIYF. CDR3 coding DNA: TGTGCCAGCAGTCGAATTGGGCCTATCTCTGGAAACACCATATATTTT. Full variable domain (outside the CDR3, taken from reference TRBV28 and TRBJ1-3): DVKVTQSSRYLVKRTGEKVFLECVQDMDHENMFWYRQDPGLGLRLIYFSYDVKMKEKGDIPEGYSVSREKKERFSLILESASTNQTSMYLCASSRIGPISGNTIYFGEGSWLTVV.

The rearrangement links TRBV7-9 to TRBJ1-2; maybe TRBD1 (6 bases). The germline V gene encodes CDR1 SEHNR and CDR2 FQNEAQ (reference sequence). Trimming removed 1 base at V and 7 bases at J, with 13 bases between. This CDR3 contains 14 residues. CDR3 bases: TGTGCCAGCAGCTTAGTTGGGGGCGCAGGTGGCTACACCTTC. This codes for CASSLVGGAGGYTF.

This sequence joins TRBV7-2 and TRBJ1-2; the match to TRBD1 covers 7 bases. The J segment lost 7 bases and the V segment lost 5 bases, leaving 7 bases of the junction unmatched. Germline V gene lookup returns CDR1 SGHTA and CDR2 FQGNSA. The CDR3 runs to 13 residues. The CDR3: CASSGTTGFGYTF. CDR3 nucleotide sequence: TGTGCCAGCAGCGGAACGACAGGGTTTGGCTACACCTTC.

At least ten counts were recorded for this clonotype. V gene TRBV20-1 combines with J gene TRBJ1-1, with D perhaps TRBD1 (5 bases). Looked up from germline, CDR1 is DFQATT and CDR2 is SNEGSKA (reference sequence). V gave up 0 bases and J gave up 3 bases, with 14 bases separating them. This CDR3 spans 15 amino acids. The CDR3 DNA sequence: TGCAGTGCTAGAGATAGAGGGCAGGGCCACACTGAAGCTTTCTTT. This codes for CSARDRGQGHTEAFF.

The chain is built from TRBV5-6 and TRBJ2-2; no clear D. The germline V and J ends were trimmed by 4 bases and 1 base, with 5 bases remaining between them. There are 13 residues in the CDR3. Germline CDR1 SGHDT, CDR2 YYEEEE. Here the CDR3 reads CASSHQNTGELFF. The CDR3 coding sequence is TGTGCCAGCAGCCATCAGAACACCGGGGAGCTGTTTTTT.